This T cell receptor (beta chain) originates from a study of cytomegalovirus exposure and HLA in healthy donors. Background on the study: Earlier findings included about 120 million unique TCR beta sequences obtained from 150 million to 200 million T cells. Overall study results and limits: Sequencing depth across donors, presence/absence analyses assumed, was roughly uniform.

Notes on this clone: Its cognate antigen is unknown.

The PCR used 60 Vbeta and 13 Jbeta primers. The table came from immunoSEQ multiplex PCR; TCRdb's copy has only in-frame clones and leaves some out. The sample's table shows some 120,000 clones. This CDR3 contains 14 residues. The germline CDR1 and CDR2 sequences are MNHEY and SVGAGI. The sequence was obtained from a man aged 18 to 35 in good health and CMV-seronegative. The chain is built from TRBV6-5 and TRBJ2-5, with 9 bases identical to TRBD1. The last part of the DNA fits TRBJ2-7 better; the J call may be wrong. Sequencing was performed on PBMCs. The CDR3 reads CASSRGQGPYEQYF. Here the CDR3 DNA reads TGTGCCAGCAGTCGGGGACAGGGCCCCTACGAGCAGTACTTC.